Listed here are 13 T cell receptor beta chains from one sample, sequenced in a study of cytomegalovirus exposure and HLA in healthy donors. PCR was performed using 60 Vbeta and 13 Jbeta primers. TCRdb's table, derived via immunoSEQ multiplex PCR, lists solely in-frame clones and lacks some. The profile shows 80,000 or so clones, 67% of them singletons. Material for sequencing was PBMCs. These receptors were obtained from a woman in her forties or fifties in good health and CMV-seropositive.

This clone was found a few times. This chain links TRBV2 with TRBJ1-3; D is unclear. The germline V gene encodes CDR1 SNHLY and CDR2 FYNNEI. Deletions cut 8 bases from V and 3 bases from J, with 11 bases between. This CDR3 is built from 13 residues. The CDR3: CASRYSFGNTIYF. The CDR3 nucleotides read TGTGCCAGCCGCTACAGTTTTGGAAACACCATATATTTT.

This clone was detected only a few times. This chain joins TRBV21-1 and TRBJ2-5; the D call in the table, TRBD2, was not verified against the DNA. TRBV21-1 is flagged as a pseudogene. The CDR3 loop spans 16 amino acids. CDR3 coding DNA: TGTGCCAGCAGCAACCTTCCCAGGGAGGGCCAAGAGACCCAGTACTTC. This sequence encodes CASSNLPREGQETQYF.

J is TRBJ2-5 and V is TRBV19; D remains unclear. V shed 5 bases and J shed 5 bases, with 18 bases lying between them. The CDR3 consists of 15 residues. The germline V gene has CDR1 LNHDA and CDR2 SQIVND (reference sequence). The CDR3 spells CASSPPGGWSETQYF. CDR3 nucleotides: TGTGCCAGTAGTCCGCCCGGCGGCTGGAGTGAGACCCAGTACTTC.

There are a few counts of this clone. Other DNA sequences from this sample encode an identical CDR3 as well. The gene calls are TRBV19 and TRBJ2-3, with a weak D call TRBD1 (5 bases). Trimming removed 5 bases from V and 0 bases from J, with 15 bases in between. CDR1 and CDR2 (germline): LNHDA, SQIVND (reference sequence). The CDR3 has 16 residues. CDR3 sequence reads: CASSEAPAGSTDTQYF. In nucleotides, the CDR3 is TGTGCCAGTAGTGAGGCGCCAGCAGGGAGCACAGATACGCAGTATTTT.

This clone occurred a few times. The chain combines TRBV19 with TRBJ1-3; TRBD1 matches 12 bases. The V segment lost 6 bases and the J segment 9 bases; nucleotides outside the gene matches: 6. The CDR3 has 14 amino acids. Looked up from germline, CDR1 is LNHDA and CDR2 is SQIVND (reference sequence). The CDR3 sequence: CASSRDRGRPTIYF. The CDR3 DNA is TGTGCCAGTAGCCGGGACAGGGGGCGTCCCACCATATATTTT.

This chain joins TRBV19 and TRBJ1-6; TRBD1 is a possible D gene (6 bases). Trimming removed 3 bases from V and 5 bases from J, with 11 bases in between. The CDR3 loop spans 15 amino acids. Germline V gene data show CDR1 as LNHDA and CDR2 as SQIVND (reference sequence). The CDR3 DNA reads TGTGCCAGTAGTATCCTAGACAGGAATAATTCACCCCTCCACTTT. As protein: CASSILDRNNSPLHF.

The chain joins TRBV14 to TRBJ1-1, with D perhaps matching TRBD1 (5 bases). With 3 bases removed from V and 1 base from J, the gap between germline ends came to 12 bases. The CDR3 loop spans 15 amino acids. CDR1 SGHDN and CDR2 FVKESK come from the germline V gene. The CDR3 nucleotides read TGTGCCAGCAGCCATCCAGGGATTCGGAACACTGAAGCTTTCTTT. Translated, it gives CASSHPGIRNTEAFF.

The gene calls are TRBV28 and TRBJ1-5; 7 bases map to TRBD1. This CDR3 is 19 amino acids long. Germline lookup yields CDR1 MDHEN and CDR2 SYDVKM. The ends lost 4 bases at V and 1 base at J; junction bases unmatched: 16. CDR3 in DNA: TGTGCCAGCAGTTCCGCGGATCCCACCGGGACAGCAAGCAATCAGCCCCAGCATTTT. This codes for CASSSADPTGTASNQPQHF.

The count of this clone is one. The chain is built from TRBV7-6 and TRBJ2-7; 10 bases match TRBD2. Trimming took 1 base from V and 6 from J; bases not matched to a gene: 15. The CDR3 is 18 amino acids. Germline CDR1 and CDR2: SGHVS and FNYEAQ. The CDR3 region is CASSLVGSGGFYGGEQYF. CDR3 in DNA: TGTGCCAGCAGCTTAGTTGGTAGCGGGGGGTTTTACGGGGGCGAGCAGTACTTC.

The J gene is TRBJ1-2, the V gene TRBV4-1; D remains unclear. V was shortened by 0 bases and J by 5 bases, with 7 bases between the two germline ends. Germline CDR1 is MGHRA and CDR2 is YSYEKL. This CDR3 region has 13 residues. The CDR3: CASSQERGYGYTF. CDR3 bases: TGCGCCAGCAGCCAAGAGAGAGGGTATGGCTACACCTTC.

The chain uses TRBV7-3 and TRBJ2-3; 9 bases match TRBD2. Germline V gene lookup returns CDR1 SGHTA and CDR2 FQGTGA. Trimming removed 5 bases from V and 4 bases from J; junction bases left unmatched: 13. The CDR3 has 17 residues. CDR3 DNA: TGTGCCAGCAGCCTAGACGCGGCGGGGGGGCCCGCAGATACGCAGTATTTT. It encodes CASSLDAAGGPADTQYF. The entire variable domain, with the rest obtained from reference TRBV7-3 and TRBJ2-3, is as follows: GAGVSQTPSNKVTEKGKYVELRCDPISGHTALYWYRQSLGQGPEFLIYFQGTGAADDSGLPNDRFFAVRPEGSVSTLKIQRTERGDSAVYLCASSLDAAGGPADTQYFGPGTRLTVL.

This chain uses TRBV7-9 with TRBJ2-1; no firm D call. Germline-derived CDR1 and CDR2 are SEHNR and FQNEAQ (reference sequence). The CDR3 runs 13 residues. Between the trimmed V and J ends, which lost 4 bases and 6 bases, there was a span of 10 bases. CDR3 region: CASSSGLINEQFF. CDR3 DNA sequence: TGTGCCAGCAGCTCGGGTTTAATCAATGAGCAGTTCTTC.

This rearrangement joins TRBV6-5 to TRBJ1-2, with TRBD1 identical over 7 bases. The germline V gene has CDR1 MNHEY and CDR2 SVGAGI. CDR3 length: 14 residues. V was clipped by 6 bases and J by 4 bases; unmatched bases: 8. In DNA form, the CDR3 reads TGTGCCAGCAGAAAACAGGGGCAAACCTATGGCTACACCTTC. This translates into CASRKQGQTYGYTF.